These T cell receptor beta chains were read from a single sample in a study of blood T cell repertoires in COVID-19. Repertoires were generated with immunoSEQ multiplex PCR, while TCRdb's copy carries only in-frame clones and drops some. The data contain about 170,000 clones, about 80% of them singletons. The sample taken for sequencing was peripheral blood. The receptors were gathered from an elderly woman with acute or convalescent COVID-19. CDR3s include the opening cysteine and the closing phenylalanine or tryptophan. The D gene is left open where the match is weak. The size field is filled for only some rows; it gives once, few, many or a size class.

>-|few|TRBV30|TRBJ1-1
CAWRTGSNTEAFF
TGTGCCTGGAGAACAGGATCGAACACTGAAGCTTTCTTT
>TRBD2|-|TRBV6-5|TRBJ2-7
CASSKTSGNYEQYF
TGTGCCAGCAGTAAGACTAGCGGGAACTACGAGCAGTACTTC
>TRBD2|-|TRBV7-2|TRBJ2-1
CASSLGGRGGGASYNEQFF
TGTGCCAGCAGCTTGGGGGGGCGCGGGGGGGGCGCTTCCTACAATGAGCAGTTCTTC
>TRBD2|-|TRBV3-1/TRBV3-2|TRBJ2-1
CASTGRAGAVANEQFF
TGTGCCAGCACCGGGCGAGCGGGAGCGGTCGCCAATGAGCAGTTCTTC
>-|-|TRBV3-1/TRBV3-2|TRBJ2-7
CASSQDGGRTYEQYF
TGTGCCAGCAGCCAAGATGGGGGGAGGACCTACGAGCAGTACTTC
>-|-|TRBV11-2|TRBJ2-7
CASSLGTWYEQYF
TGTGCCAGCAGCTTAGGTACTTGGTACGAGCAGTACTTC
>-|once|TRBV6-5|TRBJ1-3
CATKAVFPGNTIYF
TGTGCCACCAAAGCCGTCTTCCCTGGAAACACCATATATTTT
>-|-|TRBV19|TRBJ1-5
CASSISGTNNQPQHF
TGTGCCAGTAGTATAAGCGGGACAAACAATCAGCCCCAGCATTTT
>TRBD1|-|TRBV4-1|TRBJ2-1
CASSLDRTYNEQFF
TGCGCCAGCAGCCTGGACAGGACCTACAATGAGCAGTTCTTC
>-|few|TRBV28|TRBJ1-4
CASSVSRPWSEKLFF
TGTGCCAGCAGTGTTAGCCGCCCGTGGAGTGAAAAACTGTTTTTT
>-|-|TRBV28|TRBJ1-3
CASSLDSDISGNTIYF
TGTGCCAGCAGTTTGGACAGCGATATCTCTGGAAACACCATATATTTT
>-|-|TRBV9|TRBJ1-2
CASNQGSNYGYTF
TGTGCCAGCAACCAGGGATCCAACTATGGCTACACCTTC
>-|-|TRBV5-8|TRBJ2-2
CASSLAIRGTGELFF
TGTGCCAGCAGCTTGGCCATTCGGGGCACCGGGGAGCTGTTTTTT
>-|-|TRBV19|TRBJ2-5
CASSPIGGQETQYF
TGTGCCAGTAGTCCCATAGGGGGACAAGAGACCCAGTACTTC
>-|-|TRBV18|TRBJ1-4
CASSPGGPATNEKLFF
TGTGCCAGCTCACCCGGAGGGCCAGCAACTAATGAAAAACTGTTTTTT
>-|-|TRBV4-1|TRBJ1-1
CASSQKQDGTEAFF
TGCGCCAGCAGCCAAAAACAGGACGGCACTGAAGCTTTCTTT
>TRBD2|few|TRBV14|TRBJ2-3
CASSTGAGGFADTQYF
TGTGCCAGCAGTACTGGTGCGGGAGGGTTCGCAGATACGCAGTATTTT
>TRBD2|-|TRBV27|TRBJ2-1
CASSRGTSGSTEQFF
TGTGCCAGCAGTCGAGGGACTAGCGGGAGCACTGAGCAGTTCTTC
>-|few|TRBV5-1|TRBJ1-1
CASSSQGTKTEAFF
TGCGCCAGCAGCTCCCAGGGAACTAAAACTGAAGCTTTCTTT
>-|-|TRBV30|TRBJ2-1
CAWSLGEGNEQFF
TGTGCCTGGAGTTTAGGAGAGGGCAATGAGCAGTTCTTC